This record covers a single T cell receptor (beta chain). The target antigen is unknown. The germline V and J ends were trimmed by 5 bases and 2 bases, with 6 bases remaining between them. The CDR3 has 12 residues. Germline V gene data show CDR1 as DFQATT and CDR2 as SNEGSKA (reference sequence). Making use of molecular barcodes, quantitative 5'-RACE generated TCR beta libraries. TCRdb re-called the 5' RACE reads with MiXCR, one entry per CDR3 protein. In the table there are 200,000 to 250,000 distinct CDR3 sequences, over 9.5% of which are singletons. This entry belongs to a study of CD8 T cells in ankylosing spondylitis. Study-level findings and limits: Matched synovial fluid from ankylosing spondylitis patients was reported to be enriched for disease-linked clones.

The sample consisted of blood, either unsorted or a sorted T cell fraction (not recorded which). The chain links TRBV20-1 to TRBJ2-2; D is perhaps TRBD1 (5 bases). The receptor comes from a male donor with ankylosing spondylitis or in good health (not recorded which). The chain's CDR3 is CSADRNTGELFF. CDR3 DNA: TGCAGTGCTGACAGAAACACCGGGGAGCTGTTTTTT.